Listed below are T cell receptor beta chains from one sample, sequenced in a study of stem cell transplantation in POMP-related autoinflammatory disease. TCRdb's copy holds only in-frame clones and misses some; the assay was immunoSEQ multiplex PCR. Among 7,000 to 9,000 clones listed, approximately 90% were seen once. Source: CD8+ T cells from PBMCs, taken before stem cell transplantation. These receptors all stem from a human donor with POMP-related autoinflammation and immune dysregulation (PRAID). CDR3s include the opening cysteine and the closing phenylalanine or tryptophan. Each record gives: clone size, D gene, J gene, V gene, CDR3 DNA, CDR3 protein. D genes are given only for firm matches. Clone size appears in some rows only: once, few, many, or a class for an expanded clone.

abundance: NA; d_gene: TRBD1; j_gene: TRBJ1-2; v_gene: TRBV4-1; CDR3nt: TGCGCCAGCAGCCAGGCGACAGGGGGCGCTTTTGGCTACACCTTC; CDR3aa: CASSQATGGAFGYTF
abundance: NA; d_gene: NA; j_gene: TRBJ1-4; v_gene: TRBV5-4; CDR3nt: TGTGCCAGCAGCTTGGACCCCACAGAAAAACTGTTTTTT; CDR3aa: CASSLDPTEKLFF
abundance: NA; d_gene: NA; j_gene: TRBJ2-1; v_gene: TRBV2; CDR3nt: TGTGCCAGCAGTGAAATAAGCTACAATGAGCAGTTCTTC; CDR3aa: CASSEISYNEQFF
abundance: NA; d_gene: NA; j_gene: TRBJ1-6; v_gene: TRBV11-2; CDR3nt: TGTGCCAGCAGCTTCCGGCAGAGTAATTCACCCCTCCACTTT; CDR3aa: CASSFRQSNSPLHF
abundance: few; d_gene: NA; j_gene: TRBJ1-5; v_gene: TRBV4-1; CDR3nt: TGCGCCAGCAGTCTCCAGGTGGATAGCAATCAGCCCCAGCATTTT; CDR3aa: CASSLQVDSNQPQHF
abundance: once; d_gene: TRBD2; j_gene: TRBJ2-7; v_gene: TRBV4-1; CDR3nt: TGCGCCAGCAGCCAAGCCAAAACTAGCGGGGTCGCCTACGAGCAGTACTTC; CDR3aa: CASSQAKTSGVAYEQYF
abundance: NA; d_gene: TRBD2; j_gene: TRBJ2-1; v_gene: TRBV19; CDR3nt: TGTGCCAGTAGCATCTGGACAAGCGGGAGCTACAATGAGCAGTTCTTC; CDR3aa: CASSIWTSGSYNEQFF
abundance: once; d_gene: NA; j_gene: TRBJ2-1; v_gene: TRBV6-9; CDR3nt: TGTGCCAGCAGTTCTAGCGTATCCAATGAGCAGTTCTTC; CDR3aa: CASSSSVSNEQFF
abundance: NA; d_gene: NA; j_gene: TRBJ1-2; v_gene: TRBV2; CDR3nt: TGTGCCAGCAGTGAAGCAGACGAACTAAGCTACACCTTC; CDR3aa: CASSEADELSYTF
abundance: NA; d_gene: TRBD2; j_gene: TRBJ2-1; v_gene: TRBV4-2; CDR3nt: TGTGCCAGCAGCCAAGACGCGACTAGCGGGAGTGTCGCCTACAATGAGCAGTTCTTC; CDR3aa: CASSQDATSGSVAYNEQFF
abundance: NA; d_gene: NA; j_gene: TRBJ2-5; v_gene: TRBV7-9; CDR3nt: TGTGCCAGCAGCATTCTCAGGGCCGCGGGAGAGACCCAGTACTTC; CDR3aa: CASSILRAAGETQYF
abundance: NA; d_gene: TRBD1; j_gene: TRBJ2-7; v_gene: TRBV13; CDR3nt: TGTGCCAGCAGCTTAGGCATGACAGGGGTCCCCTACGAGCAGTACTTC; CDR3aa: CASSLGMTGVPYEQYF
abundance: few; d_gene: TRBD1; j_gene: TRBJ1-5; v_gene: TRBV27; CDR3nt: TGTGCCAGCAGTCCTGACAGGGGAGCGGTCAATCAGCCCCAGCATTTT; CDR3aa: CASSPDRGAVNQPQHF
abundance: NA; d_gene: TRBD2; j_gene: TRBJ2-1; v_gene: TRBV9; CDR3nt: TGTGCCAGCAGCGTAGATACTAGCGGGGGTCCTGAGCAGTTCTTC; CDR3aa: CASSVDTSGGPEQFF
abundance: NA; d_gene: NA; j_gene: TRBJ1-2; v_gene: TRBV4-1; CDR3nt: TGCGCCAGCAGCCAAGATCCCAGGAGTATCTATGGCTACACCTTC; CDR3aa: CASSQDPRSIYGYTF
abundance: once; d_gene: NA; j_gene: TRBJ2-7; v_gene: TRBV9; CDR3nt: TGTGCCAGCAGCGCCGGAGGGAACCACGAGCAGTACTTC; CDR3aa: CASSAGGNHEQYF
abundance: NA; d_gene: NA; j_gene: TRBJ2-2; v_gene: TRBV4-1; CDR3nt: TGCGCCAGTAGCTTAGGGGATTACACCGGGGAGCTGTTTTTT; CDR3aa: CASSLGDYTGELFF
abundance: NA; d_gene: TRBD2; j_gene: TRBJ2-1; v_gene: TRBV5-1; CDR3nt: TGCGCCAGCGGGCCGGGCACTAGCGGGGATGAGCAGTTCTTC; CDR3aa: CASGPGTSGDEQFF
abundance: once; d_gene: NA; j_gene: TRBJ2-1; v_gene: TRBV27; CDR3nt: TGTGCCAGCAGTTCCCGCCGGGACAACAAAGGGAATGAGCAGTTCTTC; CDR3aa: CASSSRRDNKGNEQFF
abundance: NA; d_gene: NA; j_gene: TRBJ2-1; v_gene: TRBV15; CDR3nt: TGTGCCACCAGCCTTTTAGGCAATGAGCAGTTCTTC; CDR3aa: CATSLLGNEQFF
abundance: once; d_gene: NA; j_gene: TRBJ2-3; v_gene: TRBV19; CDR3nt: TGTGCCAGTAGTCCCTACAGCACAGATACGCAGTATTTT; CDR3aa: CASSPYSTDTQYF
abundance: NA; d_gene: NA; j_gene: TRBJ1-5; v_gene: TRBV6-1; CDR3nt: TGTGCCAGCAGTGCAGGGGCCAATCAGCCCCAGCATTTT; CDR3aa: CASSAGANQPQHF
abundance: NA; d_gene: NA; j_gene: TRBJ2-5; v_gene: TRBV11-2; CDR3nt: TGTGCCAGCAGCTTAGATCAAAGGGGCCACCAAGAGACCCAGTACTTC; CDR3aa: CASSLDQRGHQETQYF
abundance: NA; d_gene: NA; j_gene: TRBJ2-5; v_gene: TRBV4-1; CDR3nt: TGCGCCAGCAGCCAAGATCGACTCCAAGAGACCCAGTACTTC; CDR3aa: CASSQDRLQETQYF
abundance: NA; d_gene: TRBD2; j_gene: TRBJ2-1; v_gene: TRBV7-9; CDR3nt: TGTGCCAGCAGCTCGTCGGGGGGGCCCTACAATGAGCAGTTCTTC; CDR3aa: CASSSSGGPYNEQFF
abundance: NA; d_gene: TRBD2; j_gene: TRBJ2-5; v_gene: TRBV28; CDR3nt: TGTGCCAGCAGTACACCCGAACTAGCGGGGGAGACCCAGTACTTC; CDR3aa: CASSTPELAGETQYF
abundance: NA; d_gene: NA; j_gene: TRBJ2-5; v_gene: TRBV5-8; CDR3nt: TGTGCCAGCAGCGACAGGCAAGAGACCCAGTACTTC; CDR3aa: CASSDRQETQYF
abundance: NA; d_gene: NA; j_gene: TRBJ1-5; v_gene: TRBV6-5; CDR3nt: TGTGCCAGCAGTTACTCGAATAGCCAGCCCCAGCATTTT; CDR3aa: CASSYSNSQPQHF
abundance: NA; d_gene: TRBD1; j_gene: TRBJ2-7; v_gene: TRBV27; CDR3nt: TGTGCCAGCAGGCCCGGGACAGGGGCTTTCGAGCAGTACTTC; CDR3aa: CASRPGTGAFEQYF
abundance: NA; d_gene: NA; j_gene: TRBJ2-1; v_gene: TRBV6-5; CDR3nt: TGTGCCAGCAGTTACTCAACGGGGGCGTACAATGAGCAGTTCTTC; CDR3aa: CASSYSTGAYNEQFF
abundance: NA; d_gene: NA; j_gene: TRBJ2-1; v_gene: TRBV7-8; CDR3nt: TGTGCCAGCAGCTTGGGCAGTACCTACAATGAGCAGTTCTTC; CDR3aa: CASSLGSTYNEQFF
abundance: NA; d_gene: TRBD1; j_gene: TRBJ2-7; v_gene: TRBV7-6; CDR3nt: TGTGCCAGCAGCTTCGGGACAGGGGGTTCCTACGAGCAGTACTTC; CDR3aa: CASSFGTGGSYEQYF
abundance: NA; d_gene: TRBD1; j_gene: TRBJ2-7; v_gene: TRBV7-9; CDR3nt: TGTGCCAGCGCACGGGGCAGGGGGACCTACGAGCAGTACTTC; CDR3aa: CASARGRGTYEQYF
abundance: NA; d_gene: TRBD2; j_gene: TRBJ2-1; v_gene: TRBV11-2; CDR3nt: TGTGCCAGCAGCGGTTACGGGAGGGCGACGAATGAGCAGTTCTTC; CDR3aa: CASSGYGRATNEQFF
abundance: NA; d_gene: NA; j_gene: TRBJ2-7; v_gene: TRBV4-1; CDR3nt: TGCGCCAGCAGCCAAGATTGGGCTACCTACGAGCAGTACTTC; CDR3aa: CASSQDWATYEQYF
abundance: NA; d_gene: TRBD2; j_gene: TRBJ2-5; v_gene: TRBV6-5; CDR3nt: TGTGCCAGCAGTTACGGGGGGGGACAAGAGACCCAGTACTTC; CDR3aa: CASSYGGGQETQYF
abundance: NA; d_gene: NA; j_gene: TRBJ2-6; v_gene: TRBV6-1; CDR3nt: TGTGCCAGCAGTTTGGGGACCAACGTCCTGACTTTC; CDR3aa: CASSLGTNVLTF
abundance: NA; d_gene: TRBD2; j_gene: TRBJ2-1; v_gene: TRBV4-1; CDR3nt: TGCGCCAGCAGCCAAGATCTTTGGGGGGGCTCCTACAATGAGCAGTTCTTC; CDR3aa: CASSQDLWGGSYNEQFF
abundance: NA; d_gene: NA; j_gene: TRBJ2-7; v_gene: TRBV28; CDR3nt: TGTGCCAGCAGTTTATGGAGAAGCCCCTACGAGCAGTACTTC; CDR3aa: CASSLWRSPYEQYF
abundance: NA; d_gene: TRBD1; j_gene: TRBJ1-1; v_gene: TRBV5-1; CDR3nt: TGCGCCAGCAGCTTCGGGACAGGGAGAACTGAAGCTTTCTTT; CDR3aa: CASSFGTGRTEAFF
abundance: NA; d_gene: TRBD1; j_gene: TRBJ2-1; v_gene: TRBV4-1; CDR3nt: TGCGCCAGCAGCCAAGAGGGGACAGGCTACAATGAGCAGTTCTTC; CDR3aa: CASSQEGTGYNEQFF
abundance: NA; d_gene: NA; j_gene: TRBJ2-2; v_gene: TRBV9; CDR3nt: TGTGCCAGCAGCGTAGCTATCAAGCCCGGGGAGCTGTTTTTT; CDR3aa: CASSVAIKPGELFF
abundance: NA; d_gene: NA; j_gene: TRBJ2-2; v_gene: TRBV6-1; CDR3nt: TGTGCCAGCAGCCCCCGTCCCGGGGAGCTGTTTTTT; CDR3aa: CASSPRPGELFF
abundance: NA; d_gene: NA; j_gene: TRBJ2-1; v_gene: TRBV9; CDR3nt: TGTGCCAGCAGCGCGGGGGGCGGCCGAGGGGACTACAATGAGCAGTTCTTC; CDR3aa: CASSAGGGRGDYNEQFF
abundance: NA; d_gene: TRBD1; j_gene: TRBJ1-2; v_gene: TRBV19; CDR3nt: TGTGCCAGTAGTTTCGCCAGGGGGAATGGCTACACCTTC; CDR3aa: CASSFARGNGYTF
abundance: NA; d_gene: TRBD1; j_gene: TRBJ2-3; v_gene: TRBV9; CDR3nt: TGTGCCAGCAGCGCGCAGGGGGTTAGCACAGATACGCAGTATTTT; CDR3aa: CASSAQGVSTDTQYF
abundance: few; d_gene: TRBD1; j_gene: TRBJ2-7; v_gene: TRBV19; CDR3nt: TGTGCCAGTAGTGCGGGGACAGGGGGGTACGAGCAGTACTTC; CDR3aa: CASSAGTGGYEQYF
abundance: NA; d_gene: TRBD1; j_gene: TRBJ1-2; v_gene: TRBV13; CDR3nt: TGTGCCAGCAGCCTCCGGGACAGGGACGGCTACACCTTC; CDR3aa: CASSLRDRDGYTF
abundance: NA; d_gene: TRBD1; j_gene: TRBJ1-2; v_gene: TRBV6-6; CDR3nt: TGTGCCAGCAGTGAGGGACAGGGAAATGGCTACACCTTC; CDR3aa: CASSEGQGNGYTF
abundance: NA; d_gene: TRBD1; j_gene: TRBJ1-1; v_gene: TRBV5-6; CDR3nt: TGTGCCAGCAGTTTCTGGACAGGGATTTACACTGAAGCTTTCTTT; CDR3aa: CASSFWTGIYTEAFF
abundance: NA; d_gene: NA; j_gene: TRBJ1-1; v_gene: TRBV6-5; CDR3nt: TGTGCCAGCAGTTACGGCGGGAACACTGAAGCTTTCTTT; CDR3aa: CASSYGGNTEAFF
abundance: NA; d_gene: NA; j_gene: TRBJ1-6; v_gene: TRBV6-5; CDR3nt: TGTGCCAGCAGTTACAGGGGGTATAATTCACCCCTCCACTTT; CDR3aa: CASSYRGYNSPLHF